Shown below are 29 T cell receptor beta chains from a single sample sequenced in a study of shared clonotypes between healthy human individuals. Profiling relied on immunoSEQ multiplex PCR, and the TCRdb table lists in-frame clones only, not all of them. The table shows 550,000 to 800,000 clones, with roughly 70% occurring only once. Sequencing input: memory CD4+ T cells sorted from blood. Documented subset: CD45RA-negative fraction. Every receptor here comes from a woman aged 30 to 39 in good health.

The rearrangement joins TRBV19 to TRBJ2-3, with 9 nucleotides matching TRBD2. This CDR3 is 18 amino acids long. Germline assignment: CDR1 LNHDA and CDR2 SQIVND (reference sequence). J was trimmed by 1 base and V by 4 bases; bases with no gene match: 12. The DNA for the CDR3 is TGTGCCAGTAGTACAGCTAGCGGGAAGGCGACGGGCACAGATACGCAGTATTTT. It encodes CASSTASGKATGTDTQYF.

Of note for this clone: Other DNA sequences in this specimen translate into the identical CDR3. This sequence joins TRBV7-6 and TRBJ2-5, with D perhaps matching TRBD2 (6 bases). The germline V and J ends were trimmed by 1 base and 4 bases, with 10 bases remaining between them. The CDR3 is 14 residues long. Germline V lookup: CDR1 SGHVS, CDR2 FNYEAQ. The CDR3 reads CASSLGGTRETQYF. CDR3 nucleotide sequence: TGTGCCAGCAGCTTAGGCGGGACCAGAGAGACCCAGTACTTC. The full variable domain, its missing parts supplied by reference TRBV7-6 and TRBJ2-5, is GAGVSQSPRYKVTKRGQDVALRCDPISGHVSLYWYRQALGQGPEFLTYFNYEAQQDKSGLPNDRFSAERPEGSISTLTIQRTEQRDSAMYRCASSLGGTRETQYFGPGTRLLVL.

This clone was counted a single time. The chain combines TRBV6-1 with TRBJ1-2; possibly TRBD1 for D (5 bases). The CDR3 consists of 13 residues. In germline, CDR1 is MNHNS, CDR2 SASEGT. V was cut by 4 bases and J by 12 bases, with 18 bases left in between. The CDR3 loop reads CASSGGWVGPHTF. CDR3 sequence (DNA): TGTGCCAGCAGTGGAGGCTGGGTGGGGCCCCACACCTTC.

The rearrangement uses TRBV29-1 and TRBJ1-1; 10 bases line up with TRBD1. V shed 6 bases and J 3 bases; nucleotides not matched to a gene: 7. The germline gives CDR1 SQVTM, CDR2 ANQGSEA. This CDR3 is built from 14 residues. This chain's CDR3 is CSVGTGVGYTEAFF. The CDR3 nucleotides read TGCAGCGTCGGGACAGGGGTTGGCTACACTGAAGCTTTCTTT.

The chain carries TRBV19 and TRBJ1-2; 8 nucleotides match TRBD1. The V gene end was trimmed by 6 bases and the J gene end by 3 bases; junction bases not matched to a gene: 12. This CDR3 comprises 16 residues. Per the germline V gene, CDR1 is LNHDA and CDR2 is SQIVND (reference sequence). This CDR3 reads CASSPYRGSEYYGYTF. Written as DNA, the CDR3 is TGTGCCAGTAGCCCCTACAGGGGGAGCGAGTACTATGGCTACACCTTC.

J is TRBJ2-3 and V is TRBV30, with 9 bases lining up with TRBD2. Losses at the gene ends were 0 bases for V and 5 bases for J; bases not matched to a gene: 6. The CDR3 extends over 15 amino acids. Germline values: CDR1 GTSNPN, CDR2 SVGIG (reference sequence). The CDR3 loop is CAWSVGGRAKDTQYF. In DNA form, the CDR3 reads TGTGCCTGGAGTGTAGGCGGGAGGGCCAAAGATACGCAGTATTTT.

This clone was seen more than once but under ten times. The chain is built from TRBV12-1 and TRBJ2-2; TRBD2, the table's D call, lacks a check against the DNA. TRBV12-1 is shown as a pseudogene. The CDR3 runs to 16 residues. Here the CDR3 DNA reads TGTGCCAGCAGCATCGGGACTAGCGGTGGCACCGGGGAGCTGTTTTTT. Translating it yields CASSIGTSGGTGELFF.

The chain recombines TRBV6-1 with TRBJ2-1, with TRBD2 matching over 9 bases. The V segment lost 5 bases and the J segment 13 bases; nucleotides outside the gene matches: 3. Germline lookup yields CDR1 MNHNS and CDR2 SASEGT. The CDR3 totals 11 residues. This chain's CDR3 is CASSYGTSQFF. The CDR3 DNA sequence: TGTGCCAGCAGTTACGGGACTAGCCAGTTCTTC.

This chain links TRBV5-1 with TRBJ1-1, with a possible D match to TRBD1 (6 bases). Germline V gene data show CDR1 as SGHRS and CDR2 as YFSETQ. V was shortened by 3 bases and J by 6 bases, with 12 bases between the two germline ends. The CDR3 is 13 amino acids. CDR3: CASSWTESAEAFF. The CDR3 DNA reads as TGCGCCAGCAGCTGGACAGAGTCTGCTGAAGCTTTCTTT.

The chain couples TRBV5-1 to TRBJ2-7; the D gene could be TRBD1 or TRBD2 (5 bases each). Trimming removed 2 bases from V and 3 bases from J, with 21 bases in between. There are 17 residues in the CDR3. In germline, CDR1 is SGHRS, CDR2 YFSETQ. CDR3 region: CASSLSRSGRTSYEQYF. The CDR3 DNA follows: TGCGCCAGCAGCTTAAGCCGATCGGGGCGAACGAGCTACGAGCAGTACTTC.

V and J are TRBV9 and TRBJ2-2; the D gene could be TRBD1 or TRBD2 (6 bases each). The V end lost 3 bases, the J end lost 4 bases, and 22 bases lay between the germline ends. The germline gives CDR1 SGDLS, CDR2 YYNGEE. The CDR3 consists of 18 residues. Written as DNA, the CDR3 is TGTGCCAGCAGCGCCGGAGGGGGACCAGCCCGGGGCACCGGGGAGCTGTTTTTT. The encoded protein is CASSAGGGPARGTGELFF.

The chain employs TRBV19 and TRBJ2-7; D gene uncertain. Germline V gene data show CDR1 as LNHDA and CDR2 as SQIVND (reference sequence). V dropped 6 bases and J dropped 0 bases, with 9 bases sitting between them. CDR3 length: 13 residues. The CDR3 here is CASSRSNSYEQYF. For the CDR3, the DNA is TGTGCCAGTAGCAGAAGCAACTCCTACGAGCAGTACTTC.

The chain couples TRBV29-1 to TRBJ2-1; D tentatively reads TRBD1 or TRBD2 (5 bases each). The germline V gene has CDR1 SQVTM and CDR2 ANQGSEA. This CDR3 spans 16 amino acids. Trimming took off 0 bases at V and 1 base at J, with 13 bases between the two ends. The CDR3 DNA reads TGCAGCGTTGAAGAACCGGGACCCCGTTCCTACAATGAGCAGTTCTTC. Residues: CSVEEPGPRSYNEQFF.

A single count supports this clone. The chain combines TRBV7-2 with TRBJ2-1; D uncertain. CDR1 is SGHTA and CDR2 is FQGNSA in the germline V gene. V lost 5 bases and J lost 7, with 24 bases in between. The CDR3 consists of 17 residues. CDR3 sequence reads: CASSPSGLTGLVNEQFF. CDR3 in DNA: TGTGCCAGCAGCCCCAGTGGGCTGACCGGGTTAGTTAATGAGCAGTTCTTC.

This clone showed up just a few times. CDR3 region: CASSLGTGSREQETQYF. CDR3 DNA sequence: TGTGCCAGCAGCTTAGGGACAGGGAGTCGGGAACAAGAGACCCAGTACTTC. The rearrangement uses TRBV5-4 and TRBJ2-5; 9 nucleotides line up with TRBD1. There are 17 residues in the CDR3. Germline V gene sequence: CDR1 SGHNT, CDR2 YYREEE (reference sequence). Trimming took 2 bases from V and 2 from J; bases not matched to a gene: 10. The full variable domain, its missing parts supplied by reference TRBV5-4 and TRBJ2-5, is ETGVTQSPTHLIKTRGQQVTLRCSSQSGHNTVSWYQQALGQGPQFIFQYYREEENGRGNFPPRFSGLQFPNYSSELNVNALELDDSALYLCASSLGTGSREQETQYFGPGTRLLVL.

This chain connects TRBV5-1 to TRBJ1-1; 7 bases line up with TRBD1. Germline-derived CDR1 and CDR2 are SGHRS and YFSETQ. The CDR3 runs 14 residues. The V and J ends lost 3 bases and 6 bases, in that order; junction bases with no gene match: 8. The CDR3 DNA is TGCGCCAGCAGCTACTACAGGGGTGGCTCTGAAGCTTTCTTT. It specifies CASSYYRGGSEAFF.

CDR3 DNA: TGTGCCAGCAAGGAAGGGGGTCACGAGCAGTACTTC. Translated, it gives CASKEGGHEQYF. The chain joins TRBV6-1 to TRBJ2-7, with D maybe TRBD1 (6 bases). V lost 7 bases, J lost 5 bases, and 12 bases lay in between. CDR1 and CDR2 from the germline V gene are MNHNS and SASEGT. The length of the CDR3 is 12 residues.

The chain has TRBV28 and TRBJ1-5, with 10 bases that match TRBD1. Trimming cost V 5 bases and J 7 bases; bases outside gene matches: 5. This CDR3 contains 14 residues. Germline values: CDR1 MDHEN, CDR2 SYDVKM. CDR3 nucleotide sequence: TGTGCCAGCAGTCTGACAGGGGGCTGGCAGCCCCAGCATTTT. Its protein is CASSLTGGWQPQHF.

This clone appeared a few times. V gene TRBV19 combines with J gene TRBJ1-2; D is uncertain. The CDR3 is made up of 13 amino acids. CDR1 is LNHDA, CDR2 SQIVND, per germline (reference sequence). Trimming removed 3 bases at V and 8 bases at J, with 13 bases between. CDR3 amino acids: CASSIEVAGGYTF. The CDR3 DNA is TGTGCCAGTAGTATTGAGGTTGCGGGCGGCTACACCTTC.

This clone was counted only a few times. The CDR3 DNA reads TGTGCCAGCAGTGACTCTTATAGCGGGAGGGCCAACAATGAGCAGTTCTTC. Translation gives CASSDSYSGRANNEQFF. The chain carries TRBV6-4 and TRBJ2-1; 11 nucleotides match TRBD2. The J segment lost 5 bases and the V segment lost 0 bases, leaving 6 bases of the junction unmatched. Germline CDR1 is MRHNA and CDR2 is SNTAGT. This CDR3 contains 17 residues.

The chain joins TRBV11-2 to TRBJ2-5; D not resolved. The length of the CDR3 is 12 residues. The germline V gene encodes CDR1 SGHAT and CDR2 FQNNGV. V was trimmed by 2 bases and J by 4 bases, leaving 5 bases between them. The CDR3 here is CASSLMRETQYF. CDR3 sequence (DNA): TGTGCCAGCAGCTTAATGCGAGAGACCCAGTACTTC. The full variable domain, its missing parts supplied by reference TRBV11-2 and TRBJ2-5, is EAGVAQSPRYKIIEKRQSVAFWCNPISGHATLYWYQQILGQGPKLLIQFQNNGVVDDSQLPKDRFSAERLKGVDSTLKIQPAKLEDSAVYLCASSLMRETQYFGPGTRLLVL.

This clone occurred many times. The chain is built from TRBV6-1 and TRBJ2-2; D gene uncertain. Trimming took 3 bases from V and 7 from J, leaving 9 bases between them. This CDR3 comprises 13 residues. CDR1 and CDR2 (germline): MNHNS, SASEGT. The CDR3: CASSETEIGELFF. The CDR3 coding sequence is TGTGCCAGCAGTGAGACGGAAATCGGGGAGCTGTTTTTT.

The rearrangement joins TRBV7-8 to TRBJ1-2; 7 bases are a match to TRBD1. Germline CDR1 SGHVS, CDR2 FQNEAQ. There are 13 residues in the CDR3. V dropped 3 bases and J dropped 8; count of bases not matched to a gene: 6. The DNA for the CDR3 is TGTGCCAGCAGCTTCAGACAGGGAATAGGCTACACCTTC. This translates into CASSFRQGIGYTF.

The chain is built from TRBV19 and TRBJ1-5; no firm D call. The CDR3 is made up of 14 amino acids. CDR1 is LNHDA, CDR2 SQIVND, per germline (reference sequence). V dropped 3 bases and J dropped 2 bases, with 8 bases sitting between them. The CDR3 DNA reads TGTGCCAGTAGTATGCAGCAGGGCAATCAGCCCCAGCATTTT. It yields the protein CASSMQQGNQPQHF. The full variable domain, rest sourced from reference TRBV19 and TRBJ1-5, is DGGITQSPKYLFRKEGQNVTLSCEQNLNHDAMYWYRQDPGQGLRLIYYSQIVNDFQKGDIAEGYSVSREKKESFPLTVTSAQKNPTAFYLCASSMQQGNQPQHFGDGTRLSIL.

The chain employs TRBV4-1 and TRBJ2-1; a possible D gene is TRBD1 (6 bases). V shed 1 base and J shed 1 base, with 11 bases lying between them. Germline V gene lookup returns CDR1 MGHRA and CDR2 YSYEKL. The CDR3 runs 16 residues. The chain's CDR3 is CASSQARGGSYNEQFF. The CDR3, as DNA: TGCGCCAGCAGCCAAGCCAGGGGTGGGTCCTACAATGAGCAGTTCTTC.

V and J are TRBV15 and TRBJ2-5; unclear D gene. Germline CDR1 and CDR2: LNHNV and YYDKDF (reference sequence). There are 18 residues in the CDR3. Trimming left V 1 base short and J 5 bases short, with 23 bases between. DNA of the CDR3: TGTGCCACCAGCAGAGGGGATCGTGGGCATGGAGACGGGGAGACCCAGTACTTC. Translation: CATSRGDRGHGDGETQYF. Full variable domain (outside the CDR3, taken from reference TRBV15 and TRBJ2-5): DAMVIQNPRYQVTQFGKPVTLSCSQTLNHNVMYWYQQKSSQAPKLLFHYYDKDFNNEADTPDNFQSRRPNTSFCFLDIRSPGLGDTAMYLCATSRGDRGHGDGETQYFGPGTRLLVL.

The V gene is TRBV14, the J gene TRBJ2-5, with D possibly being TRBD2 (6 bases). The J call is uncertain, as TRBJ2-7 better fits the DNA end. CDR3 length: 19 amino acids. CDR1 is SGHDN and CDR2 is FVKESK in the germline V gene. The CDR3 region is CASSQAAGRRAPAAYEQYF. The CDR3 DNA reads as TGTGCCAGCAGCCAAGCCGCGGGACGCAGGGCCCCTGCAGCCTACGAGCAGTACTTC.

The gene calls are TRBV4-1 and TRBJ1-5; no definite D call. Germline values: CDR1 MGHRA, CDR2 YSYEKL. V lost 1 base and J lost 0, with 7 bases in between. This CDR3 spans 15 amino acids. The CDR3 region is CASSQGHSSNQPQHF. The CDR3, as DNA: TGCGCCAGCAGCCAAGGGCACAGTAGCAATCAGCCCCAGCATTTT.

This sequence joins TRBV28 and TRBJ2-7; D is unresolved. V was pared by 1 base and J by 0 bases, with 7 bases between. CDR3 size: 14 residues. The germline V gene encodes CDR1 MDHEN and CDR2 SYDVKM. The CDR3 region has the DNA TGTGCCAGCAGTTTATCCCATCCCTCCTACGAGCAGTACTTC. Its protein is CASSLSHPSYEQYF.